The next 23 T cell receptor beta chains were all read from a single sample in a study of persistence of HIV-infected CD4 T cells (dated by TCRdb to 2020 to 2022). The sample's treatment or condition label, in plain terms: suppressive antiretroviral therapy. As a nonspecific positive control representing the CD4+ T cell repertoire, the cells were stimulated with anti-CD3/anti-CD28 magnetic beads. CD4+ T cells that responded were sorted based on upregulation of both CD40 ligand and CD69. The immunoSEQ hsTCRB assay version 4, run in survey mode, was used to sequence TCRbeta repertoires from genomic DNA. The source is immuneACCESS, and TCRdb retained only in-frame sequences with V and J called. Part of the clones is not carried over; for the studies checked, unresolved V genes explain less than half of this, and the remainder is unexplained. For this sample there are around 47,000 clones; roughly nine tenths appear just once. In total, the top ten clones hold under 2% of the sample.

Their specific antigens are unknown. The sequences come from CD4+ T cells sorted from PBMCs after roughly 18-hour stimulation, collected from a patient who received antiretroviral therapy. The cell subset or site tag for this specimen amounts to: CD40L+CD69+ CD4 T cells responding to anti-CD3/anti-CD28 beads, representing the overall repertoire. Receptor source: an adult man with HIV who was CMV-seropositive.

The chain is built from TRBV6-5 and TRBJ2-2, with 9 bases identical to TRBD1. The CDR3 extends over 13 amino acids. CDR1 is MNHEY and CDR2 is SVGAGI in the germline V gene. Trimming at V came to 7 bases and at J to 4 bases, leaving 1 base not matched to a gene. CDR3 in amino acids: CASKQGATGELFF. The CDR3 DNA is TGTGCCAGCAAACAGGGGGCCACCGGGGAGCTGTTTTTT.

The chain couples TRBV4-2 to TRBJ2-7; the D is unclear. The CDR3 extends over 13 amino acids. V gave up 3 bases and J gave up 2 bases, with 8 bases separating them. Germline V gene data show CDR1 as LGHNA and CDR2 as YNFKEQ. The CDR3 DNA sequence: TGTGCCAGCAGCCAGGGGATTACCTACGAGCAGTACTTC. Translated, it gives CASSQGITYEQYF.

This chain joins TRBV4-1 and TRBJ2-3; D not resolved. The CDR3 consists of 17 residues. The germline V and J ends were trimmed by 1 base and 4 bases, with 18 bases remaining between them. Germline assignment: CDR1 MGHRA and CDR2 YSYEKL. The chain's CDR3 is CASSQVMRGRRSDTQYF. The DNA for the CDR3 is TGCGCCAGCAGCCAAGTAATGCGTGGCAGAAGGTCAGATACGCAGTATTTT.

J is TRBJ2-6 and V is TRBV7-6; no clear D. Trimming took 2 bases from V and 0 from J, leaving 11 bases between them. Germline loops: CDR1 SGHVS, CDR2 FNYEAQ. The CDR3 totals 17 residues. The CDR3 DNA is TGTGCCAGCAGCTTATTCCCAGCTAGCTCTGGGGCCAACGTCCTGACTTTC. Encoded protein: CASSLFPASSGANVLTF.

In this sample, this clone turned up a few times. V and J are TRBV28 and TRBJ1-2, with 9 bases matching TRBD1. CDR1 and CDR2 from the germline V gene are MDHEN and SYDVKM. The J segment lost 8 bases and the V segment lost 6 bases, leaving 7 bases of the junction unmatched. The CDR3 runs 13 residues. The chain's CDR3 is CASRGDRVWGYTF. CDR3 coding DNA: TGTGCCAGCAGAGGGGACAGGGTTTGGGGCTACACCTTC.

The gene calls are TRBV7-6 and TRBJ1-1; D is perhaps TRBD1 (6 bases). The germline V and J ends were trimmed by 5 bases and 2 bases, with 21 bases remaining between them. The CDR3 is 17 residues long. Germline assignment: CDR1 SGHVS and CDR2 FNYEAQ. The DNA for the CDR3 is TGTGCCAGCAGCGACCGGGGAGGGGGGGGCATCAACACTGAAGCTTTCTTT. It encodes CASSDRGGGGINTEAFF.

This clone was counted a single time. The chain joins TRBV5-1 to TRBJ1-3; D gene ambiguous. The V gene's germline CDR1 is SGHRS and CDR2 YFSETQ. Trimming left V 3 bases short and J 0 bases short, with 13 bases between. This CDR3 contains 16 residues. CDR3 in amino acids: CASSSGGVSSGNTIYF. For the CDR3, the DNA is TGCGCCAGCAGCTCGGGAGGCGTCAGCTCTGGAAACACCATATATTTT.

The chain has TRBV6-5 and TRBJ2-7, with TRBD1 matching 8 bases. The V segment lost 6 bases and the J segment 2 bases; nucleotides outside the gene matches: 9. Germline loops: CDR1 MNHEY, CDR2 SVGAGI. The CDR3 runs to 15 residues. Here the CDR3 DNA reads TGTGCCAGCAGAAGCACCGGGACAGGACCCTACGAGCAGTACTTC. The encoded protein is CASRSTGTGPYEQYF.

The V gene is TRBV3-1 (or the pseudogene TRBV3-2), the J gene TRBJ2-7, with 10 bases lining up with TRBD1. The CDR3 is 14 amino acids. Trimming at V came to 4 bases and at J to 3 bases, leaving 3 bases not matched to a gene. Germline V gene lookup returns CDR1 LGHDT and CDR2 YNNKEL (reference sequence). Here the CDR3 reads CASSPRTGGYEQYF. The DNA for the CDR3 is TGTGCCAGCAGCCCAAGGACAGGGGGCTACGAGCAGTACTTC.

The V gene is TRBV5-4, the J gene TRBJ2-3; TRBD2 matches at 7 bases. The CDR3 runs 14 residues. Germline-derived CDR1 and CDR2 are SGHNT and YYREEE (reference sequence). The V and J ends lost 0 bases and 4 bases, in that order; junction bases with no gene match: 2. The CDR3 DNA reads TGTGCCAGCAGCTTGGGACTAGCATCAGATACGCAGTATTTT. As protein: CASSLGLASDTQYF. The variable domain in full, completed from reference TRBV5-4 and TRBJ2-3, reads ETGVTQSPTHLIKTRGQQVTLRCSSQSGHNTVSWYQQALGQGPQFIFQYYREEENGRGNFPPRFSGLQFPNYSSELNVNALELDDSALYLCASSLGLASDTQYFGPGTRLTVL.

Within the sample, this clone is medium-sized (0.01 to 0.1%). V usage is TRBV28 and J usage is TRBJ1-5; D is unresolved. The V gene lost 4 bases and the J gene lost 4 bases, with 11 bases spanning the gap. The CDR3 runs 14 residues. Germline-derived CDR1 and CDR2 are MDHEN and SYDVKM. In DNA form, the CDR3 reads TGTGCCAGCAGTTGGTCGGGTACAAATCAGCCCCAGCATTTT. As protein: CASSWSGTNQPQHF.

The gene calls are TRBV7-2 and TRBJ2-1; 11 bases agree with TRBD2. Germline CDR1 SGHTA, CDR2 FQGNSA. V lost 1 base to trimming and J lost 15 bases; unmatched junction nucleotides: 5. The CDR3 has 13 residues. The CDR3 reads CASSLVAGGPLFF. The CDR3 DNA sequence: TGTGCCAGCAGCTTAGTAGCGGGGGGGCCCCTGTTCTTC.

This rearrangement joins TRBV7-9 to TRBJ1-6; D uncertain. The CDR3 is 14 residues long. From germline, CDR1 is SEHNR and CDR2 FQNEAQ (reference sequence). V dropped 1 base and J dropped 6 bases, with 7 bases sitting between them. The CDR3 region is CASSLGGLNSPLHF. The CDR3 DNA sequence: TGTGCCAGCAGCTTAGGAGGGCTTAATTCACCCCTCCACTTT.

J is TRBJ1-5 and V is TRBV9; 9 bases line up with TRBD1. CDR1 and CDR2 from the germline V gene are SGDLS and YYNGEE. The CDR3 extends over 15 amino acids. The V and J ends lost 3 bases and 0 bases, in that order; junction bases with no gene match: 1. CDR3 region: CASSGQGDSNQPQHF. CDR3 in DNA: TGTGCCAGCAGCGGACAGGGGGATAGCAATCAGCCCCAGCATTTT. The full variable domain, with the rest looked up from reference TRBV9 and TRBJ1-5, is DSGVTQTPKHLITATGQRVTLRCSPRSGDLSVYWYQQSLDQGLQFLIQYYNGEERAKGNILERFSAQQFPDLHSELNLSSLELGDSALYFCASSGQGDSNQPQHFGDGTRLSIL.

J is TRBJ1-2 and V is TRBV19, with 8 bases lining up with TRBD1. CDR1 and CDR2 (germline): LNHDA, SQIVND (reference sequence). The ends lost 3 bases at V and 0 bases at J; junction bases unmatched: 3. The CDR3 extends over 15 amino acids. The CDR3 sequence: CASSMGTGPNYGYTF. The CDR3 DNA sequence: TGTGCCAGTAGTATGGGGACAGGTCCTAACTATGGCTACACCTTC.

The gene calls are TRBV29-1 and TRBJ2-1, with D tentatively TRBD1 (6 bases). CDR1 SQVTM and CDR2 ANQGSEA come from the germline V gene. Trimming left V 3 bases short and J 2 bases short, with 17 bases between. CDR3 length: 16 residues. CDR3 in amino acids: CSVETGTGHAYNEQFF. As DNA, the CDR3 is TGCAGCGTTGAGACCGGGACGGGACATGCCTACAATGAGCAGTTCTTC.

The rearrangement uses TRBV3-1 (or the pseudogene TRBV3-2) and TRBJ2-5, with 8 bases aligning to TRBD1. The germline V gene encodes CDR1 LGHDT and CDR2 YNNKEL (reference sequence). This CDR3 comprises 14 residues. Trimming cost V 4 bases and J 2 bases; bases outside gene matches: 3. The CDR3 DNA reads as TGTGCCAGCAGCCCGAGGACAGGGCAAGAGACCCAGTACTTC. Its translation: CASSPRTGQETQYF.

The chain has TRBV6-5 and TRBJ2-3; TRBD1 matches 9 bases. This CDR3 comprises 13 residues. Germline V gene data show CDR1 as MNHEY and CDR2 as SVGAGI. V was pared by 8 bases and J by 3 bases, with 3 bases of the junction left unmatched. CDR3 in amino acids: CASRDRATDTQYF. The CDR3 DNA is TGTGCCAGCCGGGACAGGGCTACAGATACGCAGTATTTT.

This chain joins TRBV2 and TRBJ1-1; D is undetermined. The CDR3 is 13 residues long. Per the germline V gene, CDR1 is SNHLY and CDR2 is FYNNEI. The V end was cut by 6 bases, the J end by 1 base, with 9 bases between. This CDR3 is CASRADSNTEAFF. The CDR3 bases are TGTGCCAGCAGGGCGGACTCGAACACTGAAGCTTTCTTT.

The rearrangement uses TRBV6-5 and TRBJ2-2; 8 positions agree with TRBD1. The CDR3 covers 14 residues. The V gene end was trimmed by 6 bases and the J gene end by 3 bases; junction bases not matched to a gene: 3. Per germline, CDR1 MNHEY and CDR2 SVGAGI. This CDR3 is CASSQTGDTGELFF. The CDR3 nucleotides read TGTGCCAGCAGCCAGACAGGGGACACCGGGGAGCTGTTTTTT.

The chain carries TRBV2 and TRBJ2-3, with 7 bases identical to TRBD1. V lost 4 bases and J lost 5; bases outside the gene matches: 6. The CDR3 length is 14 residues. CDR1 is SNHLY and CDR2 is FYNNEI in the germline V gene. CDR3 residues: CASSVEGAQDTQYF. The CDR3, as DNA: TGTGCCAGCAGTGTAGAGGGGGCGCAAGATACGCAGTATTTT.

Of note for this clone: This same CDR3 is encoded by further DNA sequences in the sample. The genes are TRBV14 and TRBJ1-6; 7 bases are a match to TRBD1. The CDR3 has 17 amino acids. Losses at the gene ends were 1 base for V and 4 bases for J; bases not matched to a gene: 7. Germline V gene data show CDR1 as SGHDN and CDR2 as FVKESK. DNA for the CDR3: TGTGCCAGCAGCCAAGCGGGACAGACATTTTATAATTCACCCCTCCACTTT. Translating it yields CASSQAGQTFYNSPLHF.

The V gene is TRBV18, the J gene TRBJ1-4, with 7 bases lining up with TRBD1. The J segment lost 4 bases and the V segment lost 4 bases, leaving 9 bases of the junction unmatched. There are 16 residues in the CDR3. Germline values: CDR1 KGHSH, CDR2 LQKENI. The CDR3 coding sequence is TGTGCCAGCTCACGAAGCATGGGACAGAATAATGAAAAACTGTTTTTT. Amino acids: CASSRSMGQNNEKLFF.